The 17 T cell receptor beta chains below were found in one sample sequenced in a study of technical replicates of blood from a few donors. The assay was immunoSEQ multiplex PCR, and TCRdb's table has in-frame clones only and misses some. The repertoire holds more than 65,000 clones, with around 90% as singletons. Sequencing was performed on T cells isolated from PBMCs. The receptors shown here come from a human donor in good health.

The chain couples TRBV4-2 to TRBJ2-1, with TRBD2 matching 7 bases. V lost 0 bases and J lost 0; bases outside the gene matches: 5. Germline V gene data show CDR1 as LGHNA and CDR2 as YNFKEQ. This CDR3 is built from 17 residues. CDR3 in DNA: TGTGCCAGCAGCCAAGAACCCGGGACTACCTCCTACAATGAGCAGTTCTTC. Encoded protein: CASSQEPGTTSYNEQFF.

The chain couples TRBV6-5 to TRBJ2-7; TRBD1 matches 7 bases. The junction had 6 bases not matched to a gene; V was cut back by 4 bases and J by 6 bases. Germline V lookup: CDR1 MNHEY, CDR2 SVGAGI. The CDR3 has 13 amino acids. CDR3 nucleotides: TGTGCCAGCAGTTCCGAGACAGGGTCCGAGCAGTACTTC. It yields the protein CASSSETGSEQYF.

The genes are TRBV2 and TRBJ1-2; tentative D call: TRBD1 (6 bases). The CDR3 sequence is 14 residues long. In germline, CDR1 is SNHLY, CDR2 FYNNEI. With 6 bases removed from V and 6 bases from J, the gap between germline ends came to 17 bases. CDR3 sequence reads: CASRDRQVPDGYTF. The DNA of the CDR3 is TGTGCCAGCAGGGACAGACAGGTTCCCGATGGCTACACCTTC.

V usage is TRBV27 and J usage is TRBJ1-2, with 7 bases matching TRBD1. The CDR3 has 15 residues. CDR1 and CDR2 (germline): MNHEY, SMNVEV (reference sequence). V shed 1 base and J 8 bases; nucleotides not matched to a gene: 10. The CDR3 DNA reads as TGTGCCAGCAGTTTATACCCAGGGGGAGCCCAGGGCTACACCTTC. Protein product: CASSLYPGGAQGYTF.

The V gene is TRBV11-2, the J gene TRBJ2-1, with TRBD1 as a possible D gene (6 bases). This CDR3 has 15 residues. Trimming took off 1 base at V and 5 bases at J, with 12 bases between the two ends. Germline-derived CDR1 and CDR2 are SGHAT and FQNNGV. This CDR3 is CASSLAGHLNNEQFF. The CDR3 DNA reads TGTGCCAGCAGCTTAGCGGGACACTTAAACAATGAGCAGTTCTTC. The full variable domain, its missing parts supplied by reference TRBV11-2 and TRBJ2-1, is EAGVAQSPRYKIIEKRQSVAFWCNPISGHATLYWYQQILGQGPKLLIQFQNNGVVDDSQLPKDRFSAERLKGVDSTLKIQPAKLEDSAVYLCASSLAGHLNNEQFFGPGTRLTVL.

This clone was detected once. Written as DNA, the CDR3 is TGTGCCAGCAGTGAAGATGGGGCGGGAGGGCCACACAATGAGCAGTTCTTC. It is translated as CASSEDGAGGPHNEQFF. This chain links TRBV6-1 with TRBJ2-1; 9 bases map to TRBD2. CDR1 is MNHNS, CDR2 SASEGT, per germline. The trim removed 1 base at V and 5 bases at J, leaving 9 bases unmatched. The CDR3 loop spans 17 amino acids.

The chain uses TRBV5-1 and TRBJ1-2; D unclear. V lost 2 bases, J lost 11 bases, and 16 bases lay in between. The CDR3 spans 13 residues. Germline lookup yields CDR1 SGHRS and CDR2 YFSETQ. The CDR3 sequence: CASSLHETGGYTF. The CDR3 nucleotides read TGCGCCAGCAGCTTACACGAGACGGGCGGGTACACCTTC.

V gene TRBV5-1 combines with J gene TRBJ2-1; no firm D call. The CDR3 runs 14 residues. Per germline, CDR1 SGHRS and CDR2 YFSETQ. The V gene lost 5 bases and the J gene lost 0 bases, with 9 bases spanning the gap. The CDR3, as DNA: TGCGCCAGCAGAACTACAAGCTCCTACAATGAGCAGTTCTTC. This sequence encodes CASRTTSSYNEQFF.

The rearrangement links TRBV6-1 to TRBJ1-5, with D perhaps TRBD1 (6 bases). The germline V gene encodes CDR1 MNHNS and CDR2 SASEGT. V was clipped by 3 bases and J by 6 bases, with 12 bases between them. CDR3 length: 14 residues. The CDR3 region is CASSDMGGLQPQHF. The CDR3 bases are TGTGCCAGCAGTGATATGGGGGGGCTTCAGCCCCAGCATTTT.

The J gene is TRBJ2-7, the V gene TRBV7-2, with a weak D call TRBD2 (5 bases). Germline loops: CDR1 SGHTA, CDR2 FQGNSA. The CDR3 is 13 residues long. The V end was cut by 2 bases, the J end by 6 bases, with 11 bases between. The CDR3 coding sequence is TGTGCCAGCAGCTTATCGGCAGGAGGCGAGCAGTACTTC. The encoded protein is CASSLSAGGEQYF.

The rearrangement joins TRBV10-3 to TRBJ1-1; weak D call: TRBD1 (6 bases). V was shortened by 8 bases and J by 0 bases, with 10 bases between the two germline ends. CDR3 length equals 13 residues. Germline CDR1 is ENHRY and CDR2 is SYGVKD. CDR3: CAIQGFVNTEAFF. In nucleotides, the CDR3 is TGTGCCATCCAGGGGTTCGTGAACACTGAAGCTTTCTTT.

This chain uses TRBV30 with TRBJ2-3, with D possibly TRBD1 on 5 matching bases. Germline V lookup: CDR1 GTSNPN, CDR2 SVGIG (reference sequence). V lost 0 bases, J lost 5 bases, and 12 bases lay in between. The CDR3 spans 14 residues. The CDR3 region is CAWSVGRVKDTQYF. In DNA form, the CDR3 reads TGTGCCTGGAGTGTTGGCAGGGTAAAAGATACGCAGTATTTT.

This chain joins TRBV30 and TRBJ2-3; 7 positions match TRBD2. CDR3 length: 15 residues. Trimming cost V 0 bases and J 0 bases; bases outside gene matches: 3. Germline loops: CDR1 GTSNPN, CDR2 SVGIG (reference sequence). The CDR3 DNA reads as TGTGCCTGGAGTGTAGGGAGGGCTAGCACAGATACGCAGTATTTT. Amino acids: CAWSVGRASTDTQYF.

CDR3 amino acids: CASSNLASGDYEQYF. The CDR3 bases are TGTGCCAGCAGCAACCTCGCTAGCGGGGACTACGAGCAGTACTTC. J is TRBJ2-7 and V is TRBV11-3; TRBD2 matches at 9 bases. CDR3 size: 15 residues. Trimming cost V 5 bases and J 3 bases; bases outside gene matches: 8. The germline CDR1 and CDR2 sequences are SGHNT and YENEEA. The complete variable domain, with remaining parts taken from reference TRBV11-3 and TRBJ2-7, reads EAGVVQSPRYKIIEKKQPVAFWCNPISGHNTLYWYLQNLGQGPELLIRYENEEAVDDSQLPKDRFSAERLKGVDSTLKIQPAELGDSAVYLCASSNLASGDYEQYFGPGTRLTVT.

The chain employs TRBV15 and TRBJ2-3; D perhaps matches TRBD2 (5 bases). Germline CDR1 is LNHNV and CDR2 is YYDKDF (reference sequence). V shed 1 base and J shed 1 base, with 6 bases lying between them. CDR3 length: 14 amino acids. The CDR3 here is CATSRGTGTDTQYF. In nucleotides, the CDR3 is TGTGCCACCAGCAGAGGGACTGGCACAGATACGCAGTATTTT.

The gene calls are TRBV7-9 and TRBJ2-1; the D is unclear. The CDR3 is made up of 14 amino acids. Trimming took off 1 base at V and 1 base at J, with 5 bases between the two ends. Germline values: CDR1 SEHNR, CDR2 FQNEAQ (reference sequence). The CDR3 sequence is CASSLGSSYNEQFF. The CDR3 DNA follows: TGTGCCAGCAGCTTAGGGAGTTCCTACAATGAGCAGTTCTTC.

The rearrangement joins TRBV7-8 to TRBJ2-7; 13 positions match TRBD2. Germline V gives CDR1 SGHVS, CDR2 FQNEAQ. V lost 5 bases and J lost 0; bases outside the gene matches: 4. This CDR3 has 16 amino acids. In DNA, the CDR3 is TGTGCCAGCAGCGCATGGACTAGCGGGAGCTCCTACGAGCAGTACTTC. As protein: CASSAWTSGSSYEQYF.